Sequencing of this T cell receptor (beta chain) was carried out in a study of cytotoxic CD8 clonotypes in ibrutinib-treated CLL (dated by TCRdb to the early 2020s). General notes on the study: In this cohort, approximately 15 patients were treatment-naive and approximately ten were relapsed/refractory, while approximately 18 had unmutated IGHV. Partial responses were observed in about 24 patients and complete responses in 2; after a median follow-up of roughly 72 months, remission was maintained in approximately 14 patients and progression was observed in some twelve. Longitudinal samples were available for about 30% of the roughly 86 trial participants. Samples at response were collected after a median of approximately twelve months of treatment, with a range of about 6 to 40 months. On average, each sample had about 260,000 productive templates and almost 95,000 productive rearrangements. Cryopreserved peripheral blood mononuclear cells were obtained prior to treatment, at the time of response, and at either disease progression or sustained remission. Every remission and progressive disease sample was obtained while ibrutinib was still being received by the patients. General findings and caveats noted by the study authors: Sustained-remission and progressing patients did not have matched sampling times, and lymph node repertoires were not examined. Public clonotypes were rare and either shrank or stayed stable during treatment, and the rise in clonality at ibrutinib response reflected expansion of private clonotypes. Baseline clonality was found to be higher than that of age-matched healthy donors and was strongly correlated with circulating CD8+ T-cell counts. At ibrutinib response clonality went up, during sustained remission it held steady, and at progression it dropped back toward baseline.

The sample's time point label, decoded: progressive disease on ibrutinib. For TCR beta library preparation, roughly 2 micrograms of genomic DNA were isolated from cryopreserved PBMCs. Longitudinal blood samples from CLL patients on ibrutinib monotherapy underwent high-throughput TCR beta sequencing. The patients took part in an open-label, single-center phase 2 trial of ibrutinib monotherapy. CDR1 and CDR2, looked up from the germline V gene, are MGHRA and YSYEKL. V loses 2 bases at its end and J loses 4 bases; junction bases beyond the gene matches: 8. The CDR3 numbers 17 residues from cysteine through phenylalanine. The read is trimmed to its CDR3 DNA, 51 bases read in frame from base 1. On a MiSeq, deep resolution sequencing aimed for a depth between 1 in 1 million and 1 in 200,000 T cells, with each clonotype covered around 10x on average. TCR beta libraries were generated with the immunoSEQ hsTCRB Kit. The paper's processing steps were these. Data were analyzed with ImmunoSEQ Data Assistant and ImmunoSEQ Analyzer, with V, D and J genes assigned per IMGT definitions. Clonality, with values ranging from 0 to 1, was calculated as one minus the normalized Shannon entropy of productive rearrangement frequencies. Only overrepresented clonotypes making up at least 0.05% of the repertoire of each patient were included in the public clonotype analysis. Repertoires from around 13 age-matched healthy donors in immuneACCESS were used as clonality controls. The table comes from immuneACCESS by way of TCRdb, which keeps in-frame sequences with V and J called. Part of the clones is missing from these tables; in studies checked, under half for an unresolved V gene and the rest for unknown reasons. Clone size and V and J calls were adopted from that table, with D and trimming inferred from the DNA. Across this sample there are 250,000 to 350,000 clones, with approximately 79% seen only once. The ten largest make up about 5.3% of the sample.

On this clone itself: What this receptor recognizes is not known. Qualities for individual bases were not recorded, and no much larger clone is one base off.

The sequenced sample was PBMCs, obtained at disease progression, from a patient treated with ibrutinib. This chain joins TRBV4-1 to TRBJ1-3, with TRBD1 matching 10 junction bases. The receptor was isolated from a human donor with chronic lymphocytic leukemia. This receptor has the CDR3 CASSQSRQGARGNTIYF. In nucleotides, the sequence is TGCGCCAGCAGCCAAAGTAGACAGGGGGCAAGGGGAAACACCATATATTTT.